The 10 T cell receptor beta chains below all came from one sample that was sequenced in a study of cytomegalovirus exposure and HLA in healthy donors. The study ran its PCR with 60 Vbeta and 13 Jbeta primers. Method: immunoSEQ multiplex PCR; TCRdb's copy keeps in-frame clones and lacks some. The table lists 95,000 to 110,000 clones, 77% of them singletons. The sample comprised PBMCs. The receptors come from a male donor in good health and CMV-seronegative.

This clone was counted a few times. This sequence joins TRBV2 and TRBJ1-2, with a possible D match to TRBD1 (6 bases). The CDR3 length is 15 residues. V was clipped by 6 bases and J by 1 base, with 15 bases between them. Per the germline V gene, CDR1 is SNHLY and CDR2 is FYNNEI. Here the CDR3 DNA reads TGTGCCAGCAGGAAGAGGGACACAATTAACTATGGCTACACCTTC. It specifies CASRKRDTINYGYTF.

This chain connects TRBV11-1 to TRBJ2-7; TRBD2 matches at 9 bases. In germline, CDR1 is SGHAT, CDR2 FQDESV (reference sequence). The CDR3 loop spans 14 amino acids. V trimming: 5 bases; J trimming: 4 bases; junction bases outside the gene matches: 6. CDR3 nucleotide sequence: TGTGCCAGCAGCCATAGCGGGAGTGTTTACGAGCAGTACTTC. Translation: CASSHSGSVYEQYF. The complete variable domain, with remaining parts taken from reference TRBV11-1 and TRBJ2-7, reads EAEVAQSPRYKITEKSQAVAFWCDPISGHATLYWYRQILGQGPELLVQFQDESVVDDSQLPKDRFSAERLKGVDSTLKIQPAELGDSAMYLCASSHSGSVYEQYFGPGTRLTVT.

V and J are TRBV11-3 and TRBJ2-7; 9 bases align to TRBD2. The CDR3 totals 13 residues. Germline CDR1 is SGHNT and CDR2 is YENEEA. The V and J ends lost 4 bases and 3 bases, in that order; junction bases with no gene match: 1. The CDR3 sequence: CASSYSGSYEQYF. As DNA, the CDR3 is TGTGCCAGCAGCTATAGCGGGAGCTACGAGCAGTACTTC.

This rearrangement joins TRBV27 to TRBJ1-1, with D perhaps matching TRBD1 (6 bases). The CDR3 consists of 13 residues. Trimming took 2 bases from V and 4 from J, leaving 8 bases between them. Germline-derived CDR1 and CDR2 are MNHEY and SMNVEV (reference sequence). The DNA for the CDR3 is TGTGCCAGCAGTTTACACAGGGCCACTGAAGCTTTCTTT. Translated: CASSLHRATEAFF.

The genes are TRBV5-4 and TRBJ1-1; weak D call: TRBD1 (6 bases). The CDR3 runs 16 residues. Germline-derived CDR1 and CDR2 are SGHNT and YYREEE (reference sequence). Between the trimmed V and J ends, which lost 0 bases and 1 base, there was a span of 13 bases. This CDR3 is CASSLASGGKNTEAFF. The CDR3 nucleotides read TGTGCCAGCAGCTTGGCCAGTGGGGGCAAGAACACTGAAGCTTTCTTT. Based on the CDR3 plus reference TRBV5-4 and TRBJ1-1, the full variable domain is ETGVTQSPTHLIKTRGQQVTLRCSSQSGHNTVSWYQQALGQGPQFIFQYYREEENGRGNFPPRFSGLQFPNYSSELNVNALELDDSALYLCASSLASGGKNTEAFFGQGTRLTVV.

V usage is TRBV7-2 and J usage is TRBJ1-2; 9 nucleotides agree with TRBD1. The V segment lost 1 base and the J segment 4 bases; nucleotides outside the gene matches: 7. This CDR3 is 16 amino acids long. Germline CDR1 SGHTA, CDR2 FQGNSA. In nucleotides, the CDR3 is TGTGCCAGCAGCTTAGGGGGGCTACAGGGGGCCTATGGCTACACCTTC. Its protein is CASSLGGLQGAYGYTF.

The chain links TRBV7-9 to TRBJ1-1; D is unresolved. Germline V gene lookup returns CDR1 SEHNR and CDR2 FQNEAQ (reference sequence). V dropped 1 base and J dropped 11 bases, with 14 bases sitting between them. The CDR3 totals 13 residues. The CDR3 loop is CASSLDSGKAAFF. The CDR3 DNA follows: TGTGCCAGCAGCTTAGATTCGGGGAAGGCCGCTTTCTTT.

This chain uses TRBV5-1 with TRBJ2-7; 7 bases align to TRBD1. The V segment lost 4 bases and the J segment 2 bases; nucleotides outside the gene matches: 3. The CDR3 loop spans 13 amino acids. The germline V gene has CDR1 SGHRS and CDR2 YFSETQ. CDR3 residues: CASSRDSAYEQYF. CDR3 nucleotide sequence: TGCGCCAGCAGCCGGGACAGTGCCTACGAGCAGTACTTC.

This clone came up a few times. V usage is TRBV29-1 and J usage is TRBJ2-3, with TRBD2 matching over 12 bases. V gave up 3 bases and J gave up 1 base; unmatched junction bases: 20. The CDR3 contains 21 residues. The germline V gene encodes CDR1 SQVTM and CDR2 ANQGSEA. As DNA, the CDR3 is TGCAGCGTTGAGGGTCGAACGCGACTAGCGGGAGAGAAAGGGCGCACAGATACGCAGTATTTT. Encoded protein: CSVEGRTRLAGEKGRTDTQYF.

V and J are TRBV9 and TRBJ2-3; no clear D. V lost 0 bases to trimming and J lost 4 bases, with 6 bases between them. Germline loops: CDR1 SGDLS, CDR2 YYNGEE. The CDR3 is made up of 13 amino acids. CDR3 residues: CASSVDIADTQYF. The CDR3 nucleotides read TGTGCCAGCAGCGTAGATATCGCAGATACGCAGTATTTT.